The 14 T cell receptor beta chains below come from one sample, sequenced in a study of T cells in Graves' hyperthyroidism and ophthalmopathy. Using RNA transcripts as the source, TCR beta CDR3 regions were amplified. RT-PCR in the first round (using the HTBI primer set) targeted the TCR CDR3. MiXCR was run by TCRdb on the multiplex PCR reads, yielding one entry per CDR3 protein. The sample lists 500,000 to 750,000 distinct CDR3 sequences, 14% occurring once. Sequencing was performed on blood. These receptors were taken from a woman under 30 with Graves' ophthalmopathy.

This clonotype was seen at least ten times. The gene calls are TRBV4-2 and TRBJ1-2; D possibly corresponds to TRBD1 (6 bases). This CDR3 has 14 residues. CDR1 and CDR2 from the germline V gene are LGHNA and YNFKEQ. V lost 2 bases and J lost 2, with 9 bases in between. The CDR3 loop reads CASSQPDRNYGYTF. In DNA, the CDR3 is TGTGCCAGCAGCCAACCCGACAGGAACTATGGCTACACCTTC.

This clonotype was observed many times. V is TRBV20-1 and J is TRBJ2-3, with 8 bases fitting TRBD1. The ends lost 0 bases at V and 3 bases at J; junction bases unmatched: 5. Germline V gene lookup returns CDR1 DFQATT and CDR2 SNEGSKA (reference sequence). The CDR3 runs to 15 residues. This CDR3 reads CSARDSGQGTDTQYF. CDR3 DNA: TGCAGTGCTAGAGATTCTGGACAGGGAACAGATACGCAGTATTTT.

In this sample, this clonotype turned up a few times. This may arise from a read error, as a much more abundant clone is one base away. The chain combines TRBV7-9 with TRBJ2-1; a weak D match, TRBD2 (6 bases). Germline-derived CDR1 and CDR2 are SEHNR and FQNEAQ (reference sequence). The CDR3 has 19 residues. The CDR3 spells CASRAQAGSRRESCNEQFF. In nucleotides, the CDR3 is TGTGCCAGCAGAGCCCAGGCCGGGTCAAGACGGGAGTCCTGCAATGAGCAGTTCTTC. Drawing the rest from reference TRBV7-9 and TRBJ2-1, the complete variable domain is DTGVSQNPRHKITKRGQNVTFRCDPISEHNRLYWYRQTLGQGPEFLTYFQNEAQLEKSRLLSDRFSAERPKGSFSTLEIQRTEQGDSAMYLCASRAQAGSRRESCNEQFFGPGTRLTVL.

J is TRBJ2-2 and V is TRBV6-1; D possibly corresponds to TRBD1 (5 bases). Trimming took 6 bases from V and 3 from J, leaving 14 bases between them. Germline-derived CDR1 and CDR2 are MNHNS and SASEGT. The CDR3 spans 15 residues. CDR3 amino acids: CASSPREEDTGELFF. The CDR3 coding sequence is TGTGCCAGCAGCCCCAGGGAAGAGGACACCGGGGAGCTGTTTTTT.

This clonotype was seen repeatedly, ten times or more. The V call is TRBV30, the J call TRBJ1-1, with 9 bases matching TRBD1. With V trimmed by 5 bases and J by 5 bases, 6 bases remained unmatched. CDR3 length: 13 residues. Germline CDR1 reads GTSNPN; CDR2 reads SVGIG (reference sequence). CDR3: CAWPGTGPTEAFF. CDR3 DNA sequence: TGTGCCTGGCCGGGGACAGGGCCGACTGAAGCTTTCTTT.

This clonotype was detected many times. The J gene is TRBJ1-2, the V gene TRBV2; 7 nucleotides match TRBD1. V lost 2 bases and J lost 9; bases outside the gene matches: 9. The CDR3 runs to 14 residues. From germline, CDR1 is SNHLY and CDR2 FYNNEI. CDR3 nucleotides: TGTGCCAGCAGTGAACAGACAGGGCGCACACGCTACACCTTC. Protein: CASSEQTGRTRYTF.

This clonotype appeared a few times. J is TRBJ2-1 and V is TRBV4-1; 10 bases match TRBD2. CDR1 is MGHRA, CDR2 YSYEKL, per germline. CDR3 length equals 17 residues. V lost 3 bases and J lost 8; bases outside the gene matches: 13. The CDR3 is CASSQWTSGFSGDEQFF. In DNA form, the CDR3 reads TGCGCCAGCAGCCAGTGGACTAGCGGATTTTCTGGCGATGAGCAGTTCTTC.

This clonotype was counted many times. The chain employs TRBV7-9 and TRBJ1-2; 11 bases map to TRBD1. Germline lookup yields CDR1 SEHNR and CDR2 FQNEAQ (reference sequence). The CDR3 totals 14 residues. V lost 4 bases, J lost 4 bases, and 2 bases stayed unmatched. The CDR3 sequence is CASSSGTGGYGYTF. CDR3 DNA: TGTGCCAGCAGCTCCGGGACAGGGGGCTATGGCTACACCTTC.

This clonotype was detected only a few times. V gene TRBV20-1 combines with J gene TRBJ2-5; 7 bases fit TRBD2. Trimming took 3 bases from V and 5 from J; bases not matched to a gene: 9. The germline gives CDR1 DFQATT, CDR2 SNEGSKA (reference sequence). This CDR3 has 14 residues. CDR3 sequence reads: CSASSSAGEETQYF. The CDR3 bases are TGCAGTGCTAGCTCCTCCGCGGGAGAGGAGACCCAGTACTTC.

There are many counts of this clonotype. V usage is TRBV5-1 and J usage is TRBJ1-1, with 10 bases matching TRBD1. This CDR3 spans 17 amino acids. CDR1 is SGHRS, CDR2 YFSETQ, per germline. V lost 0 bases and J lost 5; bases outside the gene matches: 10. The CDR3 DNA is TGCGCCAGCAGCTTGGTAGGGACAGGGGCTGGGGTGACTGAAGCTTTCTTT. This encodes CASSLVGTGAGVTEAFF.

This clonotype has just a few counts. The chain uses TRBV20-1 and TRBJ2-7; 7 nucleotides match TRBD2. Germline lookup yields CDR1 DFQATT and CDR2 SNEGSKA (reference sequence). This CDR3 has 13 amino acids. Unmatched junction bases numbered 8, after V lost 6 bases and J lost 3 bases. This chain's CDR3 is CSAGPGLYYEQYF. In nucleotides, the CDR3 is TGCAGTGCGGGGCCGGGACTATACTACGAGCAGTACTTC.

The table lists this clonotype with many counts. The chain carries TRBV29-1 and TRBJ1-1, with 7 bases aligning to TRBD1. CDR3 length equals 14 residues. V was clipped by 7 bases and J by 3 bases; unmatched bases: 11. From germline, CDR1 is SQVTM and CDR2 ANQGSEA. The CDR3 protein is CSAARTGGDTEAFF. The CDR3 DNA reads as TGCAGCGCCGCTAGGACAGGCGGGGACACTGAAGCTTTCTTT. The full variable domain, with the rest looked up from reference TRBV29-1 and TRBJ1-1, is SAVISQKPSRDICQRGTSLTIQCQVDSQVTMMFWYRQQPGQSLTLIATANQGSEATYESGFVIDKFPISRPNLTFSTLTVSNMSPEDSSIYLCSAARTGGDTEAFFGQGTRLTVV.

This clonotype appeared many times. This rearrangement joins TRBV12-3 or TRBV12-4 to TRBJ2-1, with D possibly being TRBD2 (6 bases). V was shortened by 3 bases and J by 2 bases, with 14 bases between the two germline ends. CDR3 length: 16 residues. The CDR3 DNA sequence: TGTGCCAGCAGTTTTGCCGCGTCTAGCGCCTACAATGAGCAGTTCTTC. As protein: CASSFAASSAYNEQFF.

This clonotype was counted at least ten times. The chain employs TRBV2 and TRBJ1-2; D is possibly TRBD1 (5 bases). V dropped 3 bases and J dropped 14 bases, with 25 bases sitting between them. CDR1 SNHLY and CDR2 FYNNEI come from the germline V gene. The CDR3 is 15 residues long. In DNA, the CDR3 is TGTGCCAGCAGTGACGAGCAGGGCCGGGCCGCCAGGTATACCTTC. It specifies CASSDEQGRAARYTF.